This entry concerns a single T cell receptor (beta chain). This CDR3 is built from 15 residues. CDR1 is SNHLY and CDR2 is FYNNEI in the germline V gene. The V end lost 6 bases, the J end lost 2 bases, and 14 bases lay between the germline ends. This record comes from a study of blood T cell repertoires in COVID-19. Profiling relied on immunoSEQ multiplex PCR, and the TCRdb table lists in-frame clones only, not all of them. The sample has about 140,000 clones; around nine tenths are singletons. This sequence joins TRBV2 and TRBJ1-5; maybe TRBD1 (5 bases). Sequencing input: peripheral blood. The receptor comes from a man in his 60s with active or convalescent COVID-19. This CDR3 reads CASRWGLQGNQPQHF. In DNA, the CDR3 is TGTGCCAGCAGGTGGGGACTCCAGGGCAATCAGCCCCAGCATTTT.